The next 4 T cell receptor beta chains were all read from a single sample in a study of cytomegalovirus exposure and HLA in healthy donors. The PCR ran on 60 Vbeta and 13 Jbeta primers. This table comes from immunoSEQ multiplex PCR, and its TCRdb copy is limited to in-frame clones, with some not included. The table lists some 130,000 clones, about 78% of them singletons. The source material was PBMCs. These receptor sequences come from a female donor in good health and CMV-seronegative.

The CDR3 spells CASSQAAGEDNEQFF. The CDR3 region has the DNA TGCGCCAGCAGCCAAGCCGCGGGAGAGGACAATGAGCAGTTCTTC. V is TRBV4-1 and J is TRBJ2-1; TRBD2 matches 7 bases. The CDR3 totals 15 residues. V trimming: 1 base; J trimming: 5 bases; junction bases outside the gene matches: 5. Per the germline V gene, CDR1 is MGHRA and CDR2 is YSYEKL.

The chain has TRBV19 and TRBJ1-3; the match to TRBD1 covers 10 bases. Germline V gene sequence: CDR1 LNHDA, CDR2 SQIVND (reference sequence). The length of the CDR3 is 16 residues. The ends lost 7 bases at V and 2 bases at J; junction bases unmatched: 8. The CDR3 DNA reads as TGTGCCAGTAATCGTCGGACAGGGGGAACTGGAAACACCATATATTTT. Protein sequence: CASNRRTGGTGNTIYF.

The chain combines TRBV27 with TRBJ1-1; possible D gene TRBD1, 5 bases. The CDR3 loop spans 14 amino acids. Trimming pared 0 bases from V and 4 bases from J, leaving 9 bases between. The germline V gene has CDR1 MNHEY and CDR2 SMNVEV (reference sequence). The CDR3: CASSLSLRGTEAFF. The CDR3 DNA is TGTGCCAGCAGTTTATCGTTAAGGGGCACTGAAGCTTTCTTT.

In its sample, this clone was seen a few times. The genes are TRBV11-1 and TRBJ2-2; 7 nucleotides agree with TRBD2. With V trimmed by 4 bases and J by 6 bases, 5 bases remained unmatched. There are 14 residues in the CDR3. CDR1 and CDR2 (germline): SGHAT, FQDESV (reference sequence). The CDR3 DNA follows: TGTGCCAGCAGCTGGGATCGGGGGGCCGGGGAGCTGTTTTTT. Amino acid sequence: CASSWDRGAGELFF.